These T cell receptor beta chains were read from a single sample in a study of shared clonotypes between healthy human individuals. This table comes from immunoSEQ multiplex PCR, and its TCRdb copy is limited to in-frame clones, with some not included. Counted here are over 700,000 clones, about two thirds occurring once; the ten biggest clones make up around 1.8%. The sample was memory CD4+ T cells sorted from blood. Receptors were obtained from a woman under 40 in good health. The CDR3 runs from the conserved cysteine through the conserved F or W. A D gene is named only where the DNA matches it firmly. Clone size is given for some rows only: seen once, a few or many times, or a class if the clone is expanded.

V,D,size,J,CDR3,DNA
TRBV6-1,-,few,TRBJ1-1,CASSESEVGREYFF,TGTGCCAGCAGTGAATCGGAGGTGGGACGGGAGTATTTCTTT
TRBV10-3,-,-,TRBJ2-7,CAISDGFYEQYF,TGTGCCATCAGTGATGGGTTCTACGAGCAGTACTTC
TRBV9,TRBD2,-,TRBJ2-1,CASSSPGRGSSYNEQFF,TGTGCCAGCAGCTCTCCAGGGAGGGGCAGCTCCTACAATGAGCAGTTCTTC
TRBV7-3,-,-,TRBJ2-2,CASSHSGRTGELFF,TGTGCCAGCAGCCATAGCGGACGCACCGGGGAGCTGTTTTTT
TRBV14,TRBD1,-,TRBJ1-2,CASSQDWAGGFRGYTF,TGTGCCAGCAGCCAAGATTGGGCAGGGGGCTTTCGTGGCTACACCTTC
TRBV2,-,-,TRBJ1-5,CASRDPKKNQPQHF,TGTGCCAGCAGGGACCCCAAAAAGAATCAGCCCCAGCATTTT
TRBV19,-,-,TRBJ1-6,CASSPGRHYNSPLHF,TGTGCCAGTAGTCCGGGACGGCATTATAATTCACCCCTCCACTTT
TRBV27,TRBD2,-,TRBJ2-3,CASSFSGSTDTQYF,TGTGCCAGCAGTTTTAGCGGGAGCACAGATACGCAGTATTTT
TRBV14,-,-,TRBJ1-2,CASSPHSGASNGYTF,TGTGCCAGCAGCCCCCATTCCGGGGCGTCGAATGGCTACACCTTC
TRBV9,-,-,TRBJ2-3,CASSVRSSGSTDTQYF,TGTGCCAGCAGCGTACGGTCTTCCGGGTCTACAGATACGCAGTATTTT
TRBV5-1,-,-,TRBJ1-1,CASSLVSNTEAFF,TGCGCCAGCAGCTTGGTGAGTAACACTGAAGCTTTCTTT
TRBV15,TRBD1,-,TRBJ2-1,CATSRQKGARDEQFF,TGTGCCACCAGCAGACAAAAGGGGGCGCGGGATGAGCAGTTCTTC
TRBV4-2,TRBD2,-,TRBJ2-3,CASSLEPLTSGRWLDTQYF,TGTGCCAGCAGCCTCGAACCCCTGACTAGCGGGAGATGGTTAGATACGCAGTATTTT
TRBV27,-,-,TRBJ1-5,CASSPQGKGNQPQHF,TGTGCCAGCAGTCCTCAGGGAAAGGGCAATCAGCCCCAGCATTTT
TRBV5-1,-,-,TRBJ2-3,CASSFGGDTQYF,TGCGCCAGCAGCTTTGGAGGGGATACGCAGTATTTT
TRBV10-3,-,-,TRBJ2-1,CATMDRDPRGGSYNEQFF,TGTGCCACCATGGACCGGGACCCTAGGGGTGGGTCCTACAATGAGCAGTTCTTC
TRBV28,-,-,TRBJ2-7,CASRMPTSYEQYF,TGTGCCAGCAGAATGCCGACTAGCTACGAGCAGTACTTC
TRBV10-3,-,-,TRBJ2-7,CAISGKGLGEQYF,TGTGCCATCAGTGGAAAAGGGCTGGGCGAGCAGTACTTC
TRBV6-5,-,-,TRBJ2-6,CASTDSSGANVLTF,TGTGCCAGCACGGACAGCTCTGGGGCCAACGTCCTGACTTTC
TRBV6-6,-,-,TRBJ2-5,CASSPLRGRKETQYF,TGTGCCAGCAGTCCTCTCCGAGGGAGAAAAGAGACCCAGTACTTC
TRBV7-8,TRBD2,-,TRBJ2-3,CASSLVGGGHVTDTQYF,TGTGCCAGCAGCTTAGTCGGGGGGGGCCACGTCACAGATACGCAGTATTTT
TRBV11-2,-,-,TRBJ1-3,CASSLGSYSGNTIYF,TGTGCCAGCAGCTTAGGATCCTACTCTGGAAACACCATATATTTT
TRBV18,-,-,TRBJ1-4,CASSPRAGFEKLFF,TGTGCCAGCTCACCAAGGGCAGGGTTTGAAAAACTGTTTTTT
TRBV19,TRBD2,-,TRBJ2-3,CASSQTGGARADTQYF,TGTGCCAGTAGTCAAACGGGGGGAGCAAGAGCGGATACGCAGTATTTT
TRBV5-8,TRBD1,-,TRBJ2-7,CASSLYVTGIYEQYF,TGTGCCAGCAGCTTGTACGTGACAGGGATCTACGAGCAGTACTTC
TRBV7-2,TRBD2,-,TRBJ2-1,CASSLVSGRLSYNEQFF,TGTGCCAGCAGCTTAGTAAGCGGGAGGCTCTCCTACAATGAGCAGTTCTTC
TRBV27,-,-,TRBJ2-7,CASRRGGSYEQYF,TGTGCCAGCAGAAGAGGGGGATCCTACGAGCAGTACTTC
TRBV28,-,-,TRBJ2-3,CASSEGVDTQYF,TGTGCCAGCAGCGAGGGAGTGGATACGCAGTATTTT
TRBV7-8,TRBD1,-,TRBJ2-7,CASSPRDSSYEQYF,TGTGCCAGCAGCCCCCGGGACAGTTCCTACGAGCAGTACTTC
TRBV9,-,-,TRBJ2-7,CASSVGGSSYEQYF,TGTGCCAGCAGCGTAGGCGGAAGCTCCTACGAGCAGTACTTC
TRBV29-1,-,-,TRBJ2-7,CSVGGESSYEQYF,TGCAGCGTTGGGGGGGAGAGCTCCTACGAGCAGTACTTC
TRBV27,TRBD1,-,TRBJ2-7,CASNRQGARSYEQYF,TGTGCCAGCAACCGACAGGGGGCGAGATCCTACGAGCAGTACTTC
TRBV6-6,-,-,TRBJ2-7,CASSWTRDYEQYF,TGTGCCAGCAGTTGGACACGGGACTACGAGCAGTACTTC
TRBV5-4,-,-,TRBJ1-2,CASSLKSGVRGYTF,TGTGCCAGCAGCTTAAAAAGCGGGGTCCGGGGCTACACCTTC
TRBV28,-,few,TRBJ2-7,CASERGGPVYEQYF,TGTGCCAGTGAAAGAGGAGGCCCAGTTTACGAGCAGTACTTC